The rows below give T cell receptor beta chains drawn from one sample of a study of blood T cell repertoires in COVID-19. Measured with immunoSEQ multiplex PCR; TCRdb has only the in-frame clones, and not every one. The repertoire holds 100,000 to 150,000 clones, roughly 74% seen once, with around 5.5% in the top ten. The specimen sequenced was peripheral blood. The receptors here all came from a man aged 60 to 75 with acute or convalescent COVID-19. Each CDR3 is given with its conserved first and last residue. A D gene is named only where the DNA matches it firmly. Only part of the rows carry a size: once, few, many, or a class if the clone is expanded.

>TRBV7-9|once|TRBD1|TRBJ1-1
TGTGCCAGCAGCCCTCGACAGGGTTCAATGAACACTGAAGCTTTCTTT
CASSPRQGSMNTEAFF
>TRBV19|-|TRBD2|TRBJ2-1
TGTGCCAGTAGGCCTCTACCGGGACTAGAGAACAATGAGCAGTTCTTC
CASRPLPGLENNEQFF
>TRBV10-3|-|TRBD2|TRBJ2-1
TGTGCCATCAGTGAGTCTGATAGCGGGGGGCCCTACAATGAGCAGTTCTTC
CAISESDSGGPYNEQFF
>TRBV19|-|TRBD1|TRBJ1-2
TGTGCCAGTAGTACCGCCCCGGGTGGGACAGGGATTACCTATGGCTACACCTTC
CASSTAPGGTGITYGYTF
>TRBV14|-|TRBD1|TRBJ2-7
TGTGCCAGCCGGGACAGGGGTTTCGACGAGCAGTACTTC
CASRDRGFDEQYF
>TRBV7-9|-|TRBD2|TRBJ2-7
TGTGCCAGCAGCTTAGCTAAGACTAGCGGGACAGGATACGAGCAGTACTTC
CASSLAKTSGTGYEQYF
>TRBV7-8|-|-|TRBJ2-5
TGTGCCAGCAGCCTATTAGAGACCCAGTACTTC
CASSLLETQYF
>TRBV9|-|-|TRBJ2-1
TGTGCCAGCAGCGTTACCGGGTCCTACAATGAGCAGTTCTTC
CASSVTGSYNEQFF
>TRBV6-2/TRBV6-3|-|TRBD1|TRBJ1-2
TGTGCCAGCAGTCATGACAGGGTCGAAGGCTACACCTTC
CASSHDRVEGYTF
>TRBV18|-|TRBD1|TRBJ1-2
TGTGCCAGCTCACGGAAGGCGGGACAGTCAATAGACGGCTACACCTTC
CASSRKAGQSIDGYTF
>TRBV30|-|TRBD1|TRBJ2-7
TGTGCCTGGAGCCGGGGGACAGGCGAGCAGTACTTC
CAWSRGTGEQYF
>TRBV5-1|-|-|TRBJ1-6
TGCGCCAGCAGCTTGGGGGCCAGAGATTCACCCCTCCACTTT
CASSLGARDSPLHF
>TRBV7-9|-|TRBD1|TRBJ2-6
TGTGCCAGCACTCTACAGGGGGCGGCTGGGGCCAACGTCCTGACTTTC
CASTLQGAAGANVLTF
>TRBV7-8|large|TRBD1|TRBJ1-2
TGTGCCAGCAGCTTAGAAGGGACAGGGTATGGCTACACCTTC
CASSLEGTGYGYTF
>TRBV21-1|-|-|TRBJ2-3
TGTGCCAGCAGCAAAATCTGCGGGAGCACAGATACGCAGTATTTT
CASSKICGSTDTQYF
>TRBV28|-|TRBD1|TRBJ1-1
TGTGCCAGCAGATTCTCCGGGACAGAAAGCACTGAAGCTTTCTTT
CASRFSGTESTEAFF
>TRBV7-9|-|-|TRBJ1-1
TGTGCCAGCAGCCCCCAGGGAAGGGGGACTGAAGCTTTCTTT
CASSPQGRGTEAFF
>TRBV12-3/TRBV12-4|-|TRBD2|TRBJ2-1
TGTGCCAGCAGTTCCACTAGCGGGAGTCAGTTCTTC
CASSSTSGSQFF
>TRBV30|-|-|TRBJ1-5
TGTGCCTGGAGTGTAACAGAGAATGGCAATCAGCCCCAGCATTTT
CAWSVTENGNQPQHF
>TRBV5-1|-|-|TRBJ2-7
TGCGCCAGCAGCTTGTCGGTCTTATCCTACGAGCAGTACTTC
CASSLSVLSYEQYF
>TRBV24-1|-|-|TRBJ2-7
TGTGCCACCAGTGTCGGGGGACTGGGAGTCGAGCAGTACTTC
CATSVGGLGVEQYF
>TRBV5-4|few|TRBD1|TRBJ1-2
TGTGCCAGCAGCTTGGGACAGGGCGACTATGGCTACACCTTC
CASSLGQGDYGYTF